Described below is a single TCR beta chain sequence and its context. Within the sample, other DNA sequences also encode this same CDR3. Symptom resolution, clearance, or two negative PCRs marked donors in Cohort 3 as recovered. The data originate from a study of blood T cell repertoires in COVID-19. Original analysis: From reference gene primer amplification, estimates of nucleated cell counts were derived. The assay was immunoSEQ multiplex PCR, and TCRdb's table has in-frame clones only and misses some. V and J calls and clone size are copied from that table; D and trimming were computed from the DNA. The sample includes about 410,000 clones, around 91% seen only once; the top ten take about 0.6%. Germline V gene data show CDR1 as SGDLS and CDR2 as YYNGEE. The CDR3 consists of 14 residues. Trimming removed 2 bases from V and 4 bases from J; junction bases left unmatched: 3.

The genes are TRBV9 and TRBJ1-2; TRBD1 matches 9 bases. This receptor was identified in a man aged 18 to 29 who had recovered from COVID-19. Sequencing used PBMCs or T cells enriched from blood (not recorded which). The CDR3 loop reads CASSVGTGLYGYTF. The CDR3 DNA reads as TGTGCCAGCAGCGTTGGGACAGGGCTCTATGGCTACACCTTC.